This T cell receptor (beta chain) was captured in a study of T cell repertoires in cytomegalovirus infection. TCRdb fed the reads into MiXCR, producing one record per CDR3 protein. The sample lists about 130,000 distinct CDR3 sequences, roughly a quarter seen once, with 30% to 40% in the top ten. There are a few counts of this clonotype. What it binds is unknown. Deletions cut 2 bases from V and 2 bases from J, with 13 bases between. This CDR3 is 16 amino acids long. Germline assignment: CDR1 SGHTA and CDR2 FQGNSA. The source of this sequence is a human donor in good health (CMV status not recorded). Some clones in this sample may be carry-over from other donors' samples. The chain combines TRBV7-2 with TRBJ2-1, with D perhaps matching TRBD2 (6 bases). Sequenced sample: PBMCs, sequenced either directly or after in vitro stimulation (not recorded which). The CDR3 reads CASSLRRVGAYNEQFF. The CDR3 nucleotides read TGTGCCAGCAGCTTAAGGAGGGTAGGGGCCTACAATGAGCAGTTCTTC. Based on the CDR3 plus reference TRBV7-2 and TRBJ2-1, the full variable domain is GAGVSQSPSNKVTEKGKDVELRCDPISGHTALYWYRQSLGQGLEFLIYFQGNSAPDKSGLPSDRFSAERTGGSVSTLTIQRTQQEDSAVYLCASSLRRVGAYNEQFFGPGTRLTVL.